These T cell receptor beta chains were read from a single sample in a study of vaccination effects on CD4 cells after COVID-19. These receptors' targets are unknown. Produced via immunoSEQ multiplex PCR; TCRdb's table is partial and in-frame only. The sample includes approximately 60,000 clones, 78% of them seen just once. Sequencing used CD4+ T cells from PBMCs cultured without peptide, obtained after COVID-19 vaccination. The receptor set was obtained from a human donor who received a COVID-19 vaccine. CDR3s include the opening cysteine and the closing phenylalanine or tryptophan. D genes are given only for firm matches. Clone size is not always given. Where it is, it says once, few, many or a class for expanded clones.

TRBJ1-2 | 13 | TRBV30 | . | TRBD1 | CAWSSQGGYGYTF | TGTGCCTGGAGTAGTCAGGGGGGTTATGGCTACACCTTC
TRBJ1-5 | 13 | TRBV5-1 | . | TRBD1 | CASSQQGHQPQHF | TGCGCCAGCAGTCAACAGGGGCATCAGCCCCAGCATTTT
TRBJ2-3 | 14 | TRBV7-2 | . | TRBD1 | CASNKDRAAYTQYF | TGTGCCAGCAACAAGGACAGGGCGGCTTATACGCAGTATTTT
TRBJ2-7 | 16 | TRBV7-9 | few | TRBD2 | CASSQGLAGPLGEQYF | TGTGCCAGCAGCCAGGGACTAGCGGGACCCCTTGGAGAGCAGTACTTC
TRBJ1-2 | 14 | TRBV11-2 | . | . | CASSLDLADYGYTF | TGTGCCAGCAGCTTAGATTTGGCGGACTATGGCTACACCTTC
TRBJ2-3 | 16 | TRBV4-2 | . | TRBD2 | CASSQDPSGATDTQYF | TGTGCCAGCAGCCAAGATCCTAGCGGGGCTACAGATACGCAGTATTTT
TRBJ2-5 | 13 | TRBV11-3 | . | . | CASSLNQKETQYF | TGTGCCAGCAGCTTAAATCAGAAAGAGACCCAGTACTTC
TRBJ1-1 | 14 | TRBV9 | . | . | CASSVGGGSTEAFF | TGTGCCAGCAGCGTAGGGGGAGGCAGCACTGAAGCTTTCTTT
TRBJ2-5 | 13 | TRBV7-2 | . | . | CASSLFREETQYF | TGTGCCAGCAGCTTATTTAGGGAAGAGACCCAGTACTTC
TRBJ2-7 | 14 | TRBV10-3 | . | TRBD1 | CAISDGTGVGEQYF | TGTGCCATCAGTGATGGGACAGGGGTAGGCGAGCAGTACTTC
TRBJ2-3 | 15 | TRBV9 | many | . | CASSVAVSGADTQYF | TGTGCCAGCAGCGTAGCTGTGTCGGGCGCAGATACGCAGTATTTT